These 21 T cell receptor beta chains came from one sample sequenced in a study of lymphopenia after photon versus proton radiotherapy. Only in-frame clones appear in the TCRdb table, and some are missing; sequencing was by immunoSEQ multiplex PCR. The table shows some 64,000 clones, with about 90% occurring only once. The material was peripheral blood, obtained from a patient treated with proton-based radiotherapy. The receptors stem from a man older than 75 with esophageal cancer.

V gene TRBV5-1 combines with J gene TRBJ1-2; perhaps TRBD1 as D (5 bases). Germline values: CDR1 SGHRS, CDR2 YFSETQ. Trimming removed 4 bases from V and 1 base from J, with 14 bases in between. The CDR3 contains 15 residues. CDR3 in amino acids: CASSNGTDFNYGYTF. Written as DNA, the CDR3 is TGCGCCAGCAGCAACGGGACCGATTTTAACTATGGCTACACCTTC.

This clone was recorded only once. The chain employs TRBV18 and TRBJ2-1; D is possibly TRBD2 (6 bases). The germline V gene has CDR1 KGHSH and CDR2 LQKENI. CDR3 size: 15 residues. V gave up 3 bases and J gave up 6 bases, with 15 bases separating them. The DNA of the CDR3 is TGTGCCAGCTCACCGCGCCGCGGGGAAGTCAATGAGCAGTTCTTC. This translates into CASSPRRGEVNEQFF.

V usage is TRBV5-1 and J usage is TRBJ2-3; weak D call: TRBD2 (6 bases). The CDR3 is made up of 17 amino acids. Trimming stripped 1 base from V and 0 bases from J, with 15 bases between. The germline V gene has CDR1 SGHRS and CDR2 YFSETQ. CDR3 nucleotides: TGCGCCAGCAGCTTGCAACCCCCCGGGACTAGCACAGATACGCAGTATTTT. Its protein is CASSLQPPGTSTDTQYF.

This sequence joins TRBV5-1 and TRBJ1-4, with D unresolved. Germline V gene data show CDR1 as SGHRS and CDR2 as YFSETQ. The CDR3 runs 14 residues. V was trimmed by 0 bases and J by 6 bases, leaving 9 bases between them. The CDR3 DNA reads TGCGCCAGCAGCTTGGGGGCATCGGATGAAAAACTGTTTTTT. Translating it yields CASSLGASDEKLFF.

This sequence joins TRBV7-3 and TRBJ1-1, with no clear D. The V end was cut by 4 bases, the J end by 5 bases, with 14 bases between. There are 14 residues in the CDR3. From germline, CDR1 is SGHTA and CDR2 FQGTGA. The CDR3 bases are TGTGCCAGCAGCTCGTTATCCGCGGGGACTGAAGCTTTCTTT. Translating it yields CASSSLSAGTEAFF.

The genes are TRBV2 and TRBJ2-1, with D possibly TRBD2 on 7 matching bases. Between the trimmed V and J ends, which lost 4 bases and 3 bases, there was a span of 16 bases. Germline V lookup: CDR1 SNHLY, CDR2 FYNNEI. The CDR3 has 16 amino acids. The CDR3 reads CASSVRGGVGYNEQFF. DNA for the CDR3: TGTGCCAGCAGTGTGAGGGGGGGCGTCGGCTACAATGAGCAGTTCTTC.

This clone appeared once. The chain links TRBV5-1 to TRBJ2-5, with TRBD1 matching 8 bases. The CDR3 is made up of 15 amino acids. With 4 bases clipped from V and 5 bases from J, the junction kept 10 bases outside the gene matches. Germline CDR1 is SGHRS and CDR2 is YFSETQ. The CDR3 DNA is TGCGCCAGCAGCAGGACAGGGACCCCGGGGGAGACCCAGTACTTC. Translated: CASSRTGTPGETQYF.

This sequence joins TRBV5-6 and TRBJ1-4, with D uncertain. The CDR3 extends over 15 amino acids. Per germline, CDR1 SGHDT and CDR2 YYEEEE. V was cut by 1 base and J by 4 bases, with 11 bases left in between. The CDR3 protein is CASSLTDAGNEKLFF. The CDR3 DNA reads as TGTGCCAGCAGCTTGACGGATGCGGGTAATGAAAAACTGTTTTTT.

The chain has TRBV7-2 and TRBJ2-5, with D uncertain. Germline lookup yields CDR1 SGHTA and CDR2 FQGNSA. CDR3 length: 12 amino acids. V lost 3 bases to trimming and J lost 5 bases, with 7 bases between them. CDR3 nucleotide sequence: TGTGCCAGCAGCTTTTACCGGGAGACCCAGTACTTC. Its protein is CASSFYRETQYF.

This rearrangement joins TRBV19 to TRBJ2-7; 11 nucleotides agree with TRBD1. J lost 2 bases, V lost 8 bases, and 2 bases had no gene match. This CDR3 has 13 amino acids. The V gene's germline CDR1 is LNHDA and CDR2 SQIVND (reference sequence). The CDR3 DNA sequence: TGTGCCAGTCGGGACAGGGGGACCTACGAGCAGTACTTC. Translated: CASRDRGTYEQYF.

The chain carries TRBV30 and TRBJ2-7, with TRBD2 matching 10 bases. Germline values: CDR1 GTSNPN, CDR2 SVGIG (reference sequence). Losses at the gene ends were 3 bases for V and 1 base for J; bases not matched to a gene: 9. This CDR3 region has 16 residues. CDR3 nucleotides: TGTGCCTGGAGGCGTCCCGGGACTAGCGTATCCTACGAGCAGTACTTC. It is translated as CAWRRPGTSVSYEQYF.

CDR3 sequence (DNA): TGTGCCAGCAGCTTGGCCAGAGCGGGAGTGGCTGGGGCCAACGTCCTGACTTTC. Translating gives CASSLARAGVAGANVLTF. The rearrangement uses TRBV5-6 and TRBJ2-6, with 8 bases lining up with TRBD2. The germline CDR1 and CDR2 sequences are SGHDT and YYEEEE. This CDR3 is 18 amino acids long. V was pared by 0 bases and J by 2 bases, with 7 bases of the junction left unmatched. The complete variable domain, with remaining parts taken from reference TRBV5-6 and TRBJ2-6, reads DAGVTQSPTHLIKTRGQQVTLRCSPKSGHDTVSWYQQALGQGPQFIFQYYEEEERQRGNFPDRFSGHQFPNYSSELNVNALLLGDSALYLCASSLARAGVAGANVLTFGAGSRLTVL.

This clone is a singleton in its sample. This chain joins TRBV6-5 and TRBJ1-2, with D uncertain. This CDR3 spans 13 amino acids. Germline lookup yields CDR1 MNHEY and CDR2 SVGAGI. Deletions cut 5 bases from V and 8 bases from J, with 15 bases between. Written as DNA, the CDR3 is TGTGCCAGCAGTCCCGGGAACCCTGCGGGCTACACCTTC. This codes for CASSPGNPAGYTF.

The gene calls are TRBV2 and TRBJ1-2; no clear D gene. This CDR3 is built from 16 residues. Trimming pared 4 bases from V and 1 base from J, leaving 16 bases between. Germline CDR1 SNHLY, CDR2 FYNNEI. CDR3 amino acids: CASSGKRKDRNYGYTF. The CDR3 DNA reads as TGTGCCAGCAGTGGAAAGAGGAAGGACCGTAACTATGGCTACACCTTC.

Here the CDR3 DNA reads TGTGCCAGCAGCGGACCCACAGGGTTATTGGAGACCCAGTACTTC. It translates to CASSGPTGLLETQYF. J is TRBJ2-5 and V is TRBV5-4; D is perhaps TRBD1 (6 bases). Trimming removed 4 bases at V and 5 bases at J, with 18 bases between. This CDR3 region has 15 residues. CDR1 and CDR2 from the germline V gene are SGHNT and YYREEE (reference sequence).

The chain recombines TRBV11-3 with TRBJ2-1; TRBD2 agrees at 9 bases. Germline trimming cut 5 bases from V and 10 bases from J; bases unmatched to any gene: 12. CDR3 size: 15 residues. Germline values: CDR1 SGHNT, CDR2 YENEEA. The CDR3 DNA reads as TGTGCCAGCAGCCCGACTAGCGGCCCCAGGGGGGAGCAGTTCTTC. The encoded protein is CASSPTSGPRGEQFF.

J is TRBJ2-5 and V is TRBV4-2; 11 bases are a match to TRBD2. The J segment lost 0 bases and the V segment lost 4 bases, leaving 7 bases of the junction unmatched. The CDR3 spans 17 residues. CDR1 and CDR2 from the germline V gene are LGHNA and YNFKEQ. CDR3: CASSRSSSGGYQETQYF. DNA for the CDR3: TGTGCCAGCAGCCGATCCTCTAGCGGGGGGTACCAAGAGACCCAGTACTTC.

J is TRBJ2-1 and V is TRBV12-2. TRBV12-2 is assigned pseudogene status. The CDR3 has 18 residues. The CDR3 nucleotides read TGTGCAAGTCGCTTCCTACACTTTGCGGAGGGGGACTACAATGAGCAGTTCTTC. This sequence encodes CASRFLHFAEGDYNEQFF.

The genes are TRBV4-3 and TRBJ1-1; maybe TRBD1 (5 bases). The germline CDR1 and CDR2 sequences are LGHNA and YSLEER. CDR3 size: 15 residues. The ends were cut back, 5 bases at V and 4 bases at J, with 17 bases in the middle. Here the CDR3 reads CASSGTLQGGTEAFF. CDR3 sequence (DNA): TGCGCCAGCAGCGGAACTCTCCAGGGAGGCACTGAAGCTTTCTTT.

The chain is built from TRBV5-1 and TRBJ1-1; perhaps TRBD1 as D (5 bases). CDR1 is SGHRS and CDR2 is YFSETQ in the germline V gene. Trimming took 4 bases from V and 0 from J, leaving 7 bases between them. The CDR3 has 13 amino acids. DNA for the CDR3: TGCGCCAGCAGCGACAGTATGAACACTGAAGCTTTCTTT. This sequence encodes CASSDSMNTEAFF.

This clone occurred a few times. CDR3 coding DNA: TGCAGCGTTGGGCCACTAACAGGCTCCTACGAGCAGTACTTC. Translated: CSVGPLTGSYEQYF. The chain uses TRBV29-1 and TRBJ2-7; perhaps TRBD1 as D (5 bases). CDR1 is SQVTM and CDR2 is ANQGSEA in the germline V gene. The CDR3 has 14 residues. With 4 bases removed from V and 0 bases from J, the gap between germline ends came to 13 bases.